The 20 T cell receptor beta chains below were found in one sample sequenced in a study of T cell repertoires in cytomegalovirus infection. TCRdb redid the calling of the reads with MiXCR, one entry per CDR3 protein. The sample gives approximately 630,000 distinct CDR3 sequences, approximately 24% of which show up once; around 8% is in the top ten. The sequenced material came from CD8+ T cells from PBMCs. Receptors originate from a human donor in good health (CMV status not recorded). Some clones in this sample may be carry-over from other donors' samples.

This clonotype has ten or more counts. The rearrangement links TRBV7-6 to TRBJ2-1; D remains ambiguous. CDR1 is SGHVS and CDR2 is FNYEAQ in the germline V gene. V lost 5 bases to trimming and J lost 0 bases, with 8 bases between them. The CDR3 has 14 residues. The CDR3, as DNA: TGTGCCAGCAGCAGTCCTAGCTCCTACAATGAGCAGTTCTTC. Translation: CASSSPSSYNEQFF.

This chain links TRBV28 with TRBJ2-7, with TRBD1 matching over 8 bases. V was clipped by 5 bases and J by 4 bases; unmatched bases: 7. Germline values: CDR1 MDHEN, CDR2 SYDVKM. This CDR3 is built from 14 residues. DNA for the CDR3: TGTGCCAGCAGTAAACAGGGGGGTAGGTACGAGCAGTACGTC. Protein product: CASSKQGGRYEQYV.

This clonotype has a count of ten or more. This chain links TRBV7-2 with TRBJ2-1, with D tentatively TRBD1 (5 bases). Trimming stripped 7 bases from V and 6 bases from J, with 16 bases between. Germline CDR1 reads SGHTA; CDR2 reads FQGNSA. The CDR3 runs 14 residues. The CDR3 DNA sequence: TGTGCCAGCAACTCTTGGATCAGGGCCAATGAGCAGTTCTTC. Amino acid sequence: CASNSWIRANEQFF.

The gene calls are TRBV4-1 and TRBJ1-5, with D possibly being TRBD1 (5 bases). V was pared by 0 bases and J by 5 bases, with 8 bases between. Germline CDR1 reads MGHRA; CDR2 reads YSYEKL. This CDR3 contains 14 residues. CDR3 sequence (DNA): TGCGCCAGCAGCCAAGAACGGGACGATCAGCCCCAGCATTTT. It is translated as CASSQERDDQPQHF.

This clonotype has a handful of counts. The J gene is TRBJ2-1, the V gene TRBV6-2 or TRBV6-3, with D possibly TRBD1 on 5 matching bases. Per the germline V gene, CDR1 is MNHEY and CDR2 is SVGEGT. The CDR3 contains 13 residues. Trimming left V 10 bases short and J 8 bases short, with 18 bases between. CDR3 residues: CANSMGPKYEQFF. DNA for the CDR3: TGTGCCAACTCGATGGGGCCAAAGTATGAGCAGTTCTTC.

Notes on this clonotype: A much larger clone is a single base away; this may be a read error. The V gene is TRBV7-6, the J gene TRBJ2-3; unclear D gene. CDR1 is SGHVS and CDR2 is FNYEAQ in the germline V gene. Trimming stripped 4 bases from V and 4 bases from J, with 12 bases between. This CDR3 is built from 14 residues. The CDR3 is CASSSRFPSDTQYF. CDR3 coding DNA: TGTGCCAGCAGCTCGAGGTTTCCGTCAGATACGCAGTATTTT.

The V call is TRBV27, the J call TRBJ1-1; no reliable D call. The V gene's germline CDR1 is MNHEY and CDR2 SMNVEV (reference sequence). V was trimmed by 0 bases and J by 0 bases, leaving 8 bases between them. This CDR3 spans 15 amino acids. This CDR3 reads CASSLSRVMNTEAFF. The CDR3 bases are TGTGCCAGCAGTTTATCCCGGGTCATGAACACTGAAGCTTTCTTT.

This rearrangement joins TRBV29-1 to TRBJ1-1, with 7 bases fitting TRBD1. This CDR3 is 13 amino acids long. The J segment lost 0 bases and the V segment lost 7 bases, leaving 5 bases of the junction unmatched. Germline V lookup: CDR1 SQVTM, CDR2 ANQGSEA. For the CDR3, the DNA is TGCAGCGCTTCAGGGGGGGTGAACACTGAAGCTTTCTTT. The encoded protein is CSASGGVNTEAFF.

The chain uses TRBV29-1 and TRBJ2-5, with D perhaps TRBD1 (6 bases). Germline values: CDR1 SQVTM, CDR2 ANQGSEA. Trimming took 3 bases from V and 1 from J, leaving 9 bases between them. The CDR3 sequence is 13 residues long. CDR3 in amino acids: CSVEGDTQETQYF. The CDR3 DNA is TGCAGCGTTGAGGGGGACACCCAAGAGACCCAGTACTTC.

The genes are TRBV19 and TRBJ2-1; the D gene is possibly TRBD1 (7 bases). The CDR3 has 15 residues. V was shortened by 2 bases and J by 3 bases, with 11 bases between the two germline ends. Looked up from germline, CDR1 is LNHDA and CDR2 is SQIVND (reference sequence). CDR3 sequence reads: CASSIQGDFYNEQFF. The CDR3 region has the DNA TGTGCCAGTAGTATACAGGGGGACTTCTACAATGAGCAGTTCTTC.

Only a few counts were recorded for this clonotype. This sequence joins TRBV29-1 and TRBJ1-2; D is uncertain. The CDR3 length is 13 residues. Per germline, CDR1 SQVTM and CDR2 ANQGSEA. V was trimmed by 0 bases and J by 5 bases, leaving 10 bases between them. The CDR3 reads CSVEDAQLYGYTF. CDR3 nucleotides: TGCAGCGTTGAAGATGCGCAGCTTTATGGCTACACCTTC.

This clonotype came up a few times. The V call is TRBV7-9, the J call TRBJ1-2, with D unresolved. The CDR3 sequence is 14 residues long. Germline CDR1 SEHNR, CDR2 FQNEAQ (reference sequence). Between the trimmed V and J ends, which lost 2 bases and 3 bases, there was a span of 10 bases. CDR3 residues: CASSLSLSHYGYTF. In nucleotides, the CDR3 is TGTGCCAGCAGCTTATCTCTCTCCCACTATGGCTACACCTTC.

This clonotype was seen a handful of times. V usage is TRBV20-1 and J usage is TRBJ2-1, with TRBD1 matching over 8 bases. Germline CDR1 is DFQATT and CDR2 is SNEGSKA (reference sequence). The CDR3 is 11 residues long. V was pared by 5 bases and J by 8 bases, with 2 bases of the junction left unmatched. The CDR3: CSAPGGYEQFF. The CDR3 DNA sequence: TGCAGTGCTCCAGGGGGCTATGAGCAGTTCTTC.

This rearrangement joins TRBV5-1 to TRBJ2-1; D might be TRBD1 or TRBD2, each matching 5 bases. Germline CDR1 SGHRS, CDR2 YFSETQ. CDR3 length: 14 amino acids. The V and J ends lost 4 bases and 5 bases respectively, with 13 bases between them. The CDR3 sequence is CASSEGIRDNEQFF. In DNA form, the CDR3 reads TGCGCCAGCAGCGAGGGGATACGGGACAATGAGCAGTTCTTC. Using reference TRBV5-1 and TRBJ2-1 for the parts outside the CDR3, the full variable domain is KAGVTQTPRYLIKTRGQQVTLSCSPISGHRSVSWYQQTPGQGLQFLFEYFSETQRNKGNFPGRFSGRQFSNSRSEMNVSTLELGDSALYLCASSEGIRDNEQFFGPGTRLTVL.

The chain is built from TRBV7-4 and TRBJ1-4, with TRBD1 as a possible D gene (6 bases). V was cut by 2 bases and J by 8 bases, with 12 bases left in between. The CDR3 is 14 residues long. Per germline, CDR1 SGHVT and CDR2 SQSDAQ. CDR3 DNA sequence: TGTGCCAGCAGCTTATCGGGGGGCAAGGAAAAACTGTTTTTT. Translation gives CASSLSGGKEKLFF.

Many counts were recorded for this clonotype. The chain carries TRBV7-2 and TRBJ1-2; D possibly corresponds to TRBD1 (6 bases). Germline V gives CDR1 SGHTA, CDR2 FQGNSA. Between the trimmed V and J ends, which lost 4 bases and 4 bases, there was a span of 10 bases. CDR3 length: 13 residues. In DNA form, the CDR3 reads TGTGCCAGCAGCTCGGACAGCCGCTATGGCTACACCTTC. This codes for CASSSDSRYGYTF.

This chain joins TRBV20-1 and TRBJ1-1; D not certain. The CDR3 totals 15 residues. The germline V gene has CDR1 DFQATT and CDR2 SNEGSKA (reference sequence). V shed 5 bases and J shed 3 bases, with 19 bases lying between them. The CDR3 loop reads CSAQPFEGDDTEAFF. In DNA, the CDR3 is TGCAGTGCTCAGCCCTTCGAGGGTGACGACACTGAAGCTTTCTTT.

This clonotype was observed many times. The V and J genes are TRBV4-3 and TRBJ2-2; 9 bases are shared with TRBD2. The V gene's germline CDR1 is LGHNA and CDR2 YSLEER. This CDR3 comprises 16 residues. With V trimmed by 0 bases and J by 10 bases, 9 bases remained unmatched. CDR3 nucleotide sequence: TGCGCCAGCAGCCAAGATGGGAGCGGGGGGTTCGAGGAGCTGTTTTTT. Translated, it gives CASSQDGSGGFEELFF.

The sample holds a few counts of this clonotype. The rearrangement joins TRBV28 to TRBJ2-7; TRBD2 matches at 10 bases. The junction had 10 bases not matched to a gene; V was cut back by 4 bases and J by 4 bases. Germline CDR1 and CDR2: MDHEN and SYDVKM. The CDR3 is 16 residues long. The CDR3 protein is CASSSPSGGTPYEQYV. Written as DNA, the CDR3 is TGTGCCAGCAGTTCCCCTAGCGGGGGAACACCTTACGAGCAGTACGTC.

For the CDR3, the DNA is TGTGCCAGCAGTGGAGAGACAGGGTCCTACGAGCAGTACTTC. It encodes CASSGETGSYEQYF. The chain combines TRBV6-1 with TRBJ2-7; TRBD1 agrees at 7 bases. V lost 4 bases and J lost 1; bases outside the gene matches: 4. The CDR3 contains 14 residues. Germline V gene lookup returns CDR1 MNHNS and CDR2 SASEGT.